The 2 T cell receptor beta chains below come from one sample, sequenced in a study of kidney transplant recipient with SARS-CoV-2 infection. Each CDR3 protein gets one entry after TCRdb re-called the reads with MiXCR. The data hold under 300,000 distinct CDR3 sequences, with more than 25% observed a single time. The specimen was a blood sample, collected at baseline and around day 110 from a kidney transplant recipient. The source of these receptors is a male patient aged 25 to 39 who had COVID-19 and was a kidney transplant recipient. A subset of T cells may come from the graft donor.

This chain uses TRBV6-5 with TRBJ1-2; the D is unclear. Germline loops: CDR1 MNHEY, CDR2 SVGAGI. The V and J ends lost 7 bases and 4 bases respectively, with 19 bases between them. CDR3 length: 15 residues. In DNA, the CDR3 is TGTGCCAGCACCGACCCGGACGAAATTGGCTATGGCTACACCTTC. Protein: CASTDPDEIGYGYTF.

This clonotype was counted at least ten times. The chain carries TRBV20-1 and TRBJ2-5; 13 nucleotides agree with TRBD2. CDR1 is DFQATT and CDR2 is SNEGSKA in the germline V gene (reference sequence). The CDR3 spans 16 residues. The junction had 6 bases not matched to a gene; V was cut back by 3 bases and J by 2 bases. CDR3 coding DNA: TGCAGTGCTAGCCCCGCGGGACTAGCGGGACAAGAGACCCAGTACTTC. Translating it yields CSASPAGLAGQETQYF.